The 20 T cell receptor beta chains presented below share a single source sample, sequenced in a study of response to subunit inactivated influenza vaccine. One entry per CDR3 protein, called by TCRdb with MiXCR from the RT-PCR reads. The data show some 850,000 distinct CDR3 sequences, roughly 20% seen once. The sample consisted of PBMCs from blood, taken 5 days after vaccination. Receptors were obtained from a man in his forties or fifties who received an inactivated influenza vaccine.

This clonotype was seen only a few times. The chain has TRBV12-3 or TRBV12-4 and TRBJ1-1; no definite D call. This CDR3 is 16 amino acids long. V lost 8 bases and J 6 bases, leaving 25 bases between the germline ends. CDR3 loop: CASRNRIGQARAEAFF. The CDR3 nucleotides are TGTGCCAGCCGGAATAGGATTGGGCAGGCCCGGGCTGAAGCTTTCTTT.

CDR3 loop: CASRAGTGGTYEQYF. CDR3 coding DNA: TGTGCCAGCAGAGCAGGGACAGGGGGCACGTACGAGCAGTACTTC. J is TRBJ2-7 and V is TRBV2, with 12 bases lining up with TRBD1. The trim removed 6 bases at V and 4 bases at J, leaving 7 bases unmatched. The CDR3 runs to 15 residues. Per the germline V gene, CDR1 is SNHLY and CDR2 is FYNNEI.

This clonotype was detected only a few times. The chain couples TRBV6-1 to TRBJ1-3, with D maybe TRBD1 (6 bases). Germline CDR1 is MNHNS and CDR2 is SASEGT. The V end was cut by 7 bases, the J end by 1 base, with 14 bases between. There are 15 residues in the CDR3. CDR3 amino acids: CASNPQGYSGNTIYF. The CDR3 DNA is TGTGCCAGCAACCCACAGGGCTATTCTGGAAACACCATATATTTT.

The chain uses TRBV18 and TRBJ2-1; D is unclear. With 3 bases removed from V and 10 bases from J, the gap between germline ends came to 13 bases. The V gene's germline CDR1 is KGHSH and CDR2 LQKENI. The CDR3 loop spans 13 amino acids. CDR3: CASSPGPLREQFF. The CDR3 DNA reads TGTGCCAGCTCACCCGGACCCTTAAGGGAGCAGTTCTTC.

This clonotype came up many times. CDR3 loop: CSARVYEQYF. The CDR3 coding sequence is TGCAGTGCTAGAGTATACGAGCAGTACTTC. This chain links TRBV20-1 with TRBJ2-7, with D unclear. CDR1 is DFQATT and CDR2 is SNEGSKA in the germline V gene (reference sequence). CDR3 length equals 10 residues. The V end lost 1 base, the J end lost 4 bases, and 2 bases lay between the germline ends.

This clonotype was observed a handful of times. The rearrangement links TRBV10-3 to TRBJ2-6, with 10 bases matching TRBD2. This CDR3 is built from 18 residues. V trimming: 3 bases; J trimming: 3 bases; junction bases outside the gene matches: 8. Looked up from germline, CDR1 is ENHRY and CDR2 is SYGVKD. CDR3 residues: CAISEPGLAIDGANVLTF. The CDR3 bases are TGTGCCATCAGTGAACCGGGACTAGCGATAGATGGGGCCAACGTCCTGACTTTC.

This clonotype appeared a few times. This chain connects TRBV18 to TRBJ2-7; a possible D gene is TRBD1 (5 bases). The germline V gene has CDR1 KGHSH and CDR2 LQKENI. The CDR3 has 15 amino acids. Trimming took 6 bases from V and 0 from J, leaving 15 bases between them. Here the CDR3 reads CASSPTHDSSYEQYF. The CDR3 DNA follows: TGTGCCAGCTCTCCCACCCATGACAGCTCCTACGAGCAGTACTTC.

In this sample, this clonotype turned up many times. In nucleotides, the CDR3 is TGCAGTAGTCCGGGACTAGTCTTCAATGAGCAGTTCTTC. Translating gives CSSPGLVFNEQFF. The gene calls are TRBV20-1 and TRBJ2-1; 8 nucleotides line up with TRBD2. The ends lost 8 bases at V and 6 bases at J; junction bases unmatched: 9. The germline V gene encodes CDR1 DFQATT and CDR2 SNEGSKA (reference sequence). The CDR3 totals 13 residues.

This clonotype occurred once. V and J are TRBV20-1 and TRBJ2-5, with a weak D call TRBD2 (5 bases). Deletions cut 0 bases from V and 5 bases from J, with 13 bases between. Germline-derived CDR1 and CDR2 are DFQATT and SNEGSKA (reference sequence). CDR3 size: 14 residues. Here the CDR3 reads CSAREGSSQETQYF. Written as DNA, the CDR3 is TGCAGTGCTAGAGAAGGGAGTTCGCAGGAGACCCAGTACTTC.

The chain recombines TRBV20-1 with TRBJ2-7; 9 nucleotides agree with TRBD1. Germline CDR1 and CDR2: DFQATT and SNEGSKA (reference sequence). The CDR3 consists of 14 residues. V shed 5 bases, J shed 6 bases, and the junction held 11 bases outside the gene matches. As DNA, the CDR3 is TGCAGTGCTTTGACCGGGACAGGGTTGGGCGAGCAGTACTTC. It codes for CSALTGTGLGEQYF.

This clonotype has only a few counts. The V call is TRBV6-5, the J call TRBJ2-3; D is ambiguous. V was pared by 4 bases and J by 2 bases, with 10 bases between. Looked up from germline, CDR1 is MNHEY and CDR2 is SVGAGI. CDR3 length: 14 amino acids. CDR3 loop: CASSSHRATDTQYF. In DNA, the CDR3 is TGTGCCAGCAGTTCCCACCGTGCCACAGATACGCAGTATTTT.

The chain links TRBV28 to TRBJ1-2, with D unresolved. The CDR3 extends over 13 amino acids. V lost 2 bases, J lost 0 bases, and 4 bases lay in between. Germline CDR1 MDHEN, CDR2 SYDVKM. CDR3 in amino acids: CASSLITNYGYTF. In DNA form, the CDR3 reads TGTGCCAGCAGTTTAATCACTAACTATGGCTACACCTTC.

J is TRBJ1-5 and V is TRBV18; D possibly corresponds to TRBD1 (5 bases). Trimming took off 4 bases at V and 0 bases at J, with 7 bases between the two ends. The germline gives CDR1 KGHSH, CDR2 LQKENI. The CDR3 contains 14 residues. CDR3 in DNA: TGTGCCAGCTCACGACAGCGTAGCAATCAGCCCCAGCATTTT. This translates into CASSRQRSNQPQHF.

This clonotype was detected a few times. The chain couples TRBV29-1 to TRBJ1-1; D is unclear. The V end was cut by 5 bases, the J end by 2 bases, with 9 bases between. This CDR3 comprises 12 residues. The germline V gene has CDR1 SQVTM and CDR2 ANQGSEA. Here the CDR3 DNA reads TGCAGCGTTTTAGATAGTAACACTGAAGCTTTCTTT. Protein sequence: CSVLDSNTEAFF. Full variable domain (outside the CDR3, taken from reference TRBV29-1 and TRBJ1-1): SAVISQKPSRDICQRGTSLTIQCQVDSQVTMMFWYRQQPGQSLTLIATANQGSEATYESGFVIDKFPISRPNLTFSTLTVSNMSPEDSSIYLCSVLDSNTEAFFGQGTRLTVV.

V is TRBV11-1 and J is TRBJ2-7, with a tentative D call TRBD1 (6 bases). Germline CDR1 reads SGHAT; CDR2 reads FQDESV (reference sequence). Trimming left V 5 bases short and J 0 bases short, with 14 bases between. There are 15 residues in the CDR3. The CDR3 DNA reads TGTGCCAGCAGCCACAACAGGGTAGACTCCTACGAGCAGTACTTC. Protein product: CASSHNRVDSYEQYF.

J is TRBJ1-3 and V is TRBV7-2, with D possibly matching TRBD1 (6 bases). This CDR3 is 19 amino acids long. V shed 0 bases and J shed 4 bases, with 22 bases lying between them. Germline V gene data show CDR1 as SGHTA and CDR2 as FQGNSA. The CDR3 sequence: CASSLAVSRGNFPGNTIYF. The CDR3 nucleotides are TGTGCCAGCAGCTTAGCGGTCTCGAGGGGGAATTTCCCCGGAAACACCATATATTTT.

DNA for the CDR3: TGTGCCAGCACCCAGTCTGCGACGGGGAGAGGTGAGCAGTTCTTC. It translates to CASTQSATGRGEQFF. The chain joins TRBV12-3 or TRBV12-4 to TRBJ2-1; perhaps TRBD2 as D (5 bases). Between the trimmed V and J ends, which lost 7 bases and 9 bases, there was a span of 22 bases. The CDR3 length is 15 residues.

This chain joins TRBV3-1 and TRBJ2-1; D is possibly TRBD1 (6 bases). Between the trimmed V and J ends, which lost 1 base and 4 bases, there was a span of 8 bases. Germline lookup yields CDR1 LGHDT and CDR2 YNNKEL (reference sequence). The CDR3 spans 14 residues. CDR3 DNA: TGTGCCAGCAGCCAAGCTGGACAGTACAATGAGCAGTTCTTC. This encodes CASSQAGQYNEQFF.

This clonotype was seen more than once but under ten times. This chain uses TRBV4-2 with TRBJ2-3, with TRBD2 matching 7 bases. The CDR3 length is 16 residues. CDR1 is LGHNA and CDR2 is YNFKEQ in the germline V gene. The trim removed 6 bases at V and 6 bases at J, leaving 15 bases unmatched. The CDR3 coding sequence is TGTGCCAGCAGGAAATCGGGGGGTTCATTCATGGATACGCAGTATTTT. It encodes CASRKSGGSFMDTQYF.

In this sample, this clonotype turned up a few times. V usage is TRBV7-2 and J usage is TRBJ2-1; D is possibly TRBD1 (6 bases). V was trimmed by 0 bases and J by 5 bases, leaving 20 bases between them. Germline lookup yields CDR1 SGHTA and CDR2 FQGNSA. The CDR3 has 18 amino acids. The CDR3, as DNA: TGTGCCAGCAGCTTAGCCCAGTTCGGGACAAGGGTGAACAATGAGCAGTTCTTC. Translation gives CASSLAQFGTRVNNEQFF.